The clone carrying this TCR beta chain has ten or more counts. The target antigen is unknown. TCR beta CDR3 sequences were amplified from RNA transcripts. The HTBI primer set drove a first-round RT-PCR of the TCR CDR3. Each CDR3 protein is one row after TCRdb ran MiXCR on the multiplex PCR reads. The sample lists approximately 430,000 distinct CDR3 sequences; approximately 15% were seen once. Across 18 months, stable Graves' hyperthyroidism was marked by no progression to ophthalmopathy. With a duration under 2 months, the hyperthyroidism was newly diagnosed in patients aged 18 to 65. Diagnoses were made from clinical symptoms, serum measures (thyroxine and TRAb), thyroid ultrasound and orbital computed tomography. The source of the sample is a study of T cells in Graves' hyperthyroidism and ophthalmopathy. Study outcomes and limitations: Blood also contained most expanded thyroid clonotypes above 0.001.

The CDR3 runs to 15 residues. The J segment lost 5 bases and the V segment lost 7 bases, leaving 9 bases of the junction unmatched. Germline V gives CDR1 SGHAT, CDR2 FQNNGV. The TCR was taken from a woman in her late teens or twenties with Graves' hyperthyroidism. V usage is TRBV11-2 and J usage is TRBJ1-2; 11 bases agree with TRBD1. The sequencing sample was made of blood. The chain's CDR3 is CASTNSRDRGYGYTF. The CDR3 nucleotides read TGTGCCAGCACCAACTCGAGGGACAGGGGGTATGGCTACACCTTC.